The 18 T cell receptor beta chains in this list originate from one sample, sequenced in a study of blood T cell repertoires in COVID-19. Measured with immunoSEQ multiplex PCR; TCRdb has only the in-frame clones, and not every one. The sample comprises around 310,000 clones, over 75% of which are singletons, and over 4.5% rests with the top ten. Material: PBMCs or T cells enriched from blood (not recorded which). The receptor source for this set is a man aged 30 to 45 who had recovered from COVID-19.

This chain joins TRBV28 and TRBJ1-2; D uncertain. V lost 3 bases, J lost 3 bases, and 8 bases lay in between. The V gene's germline CDR1 is MDHEN and CDR2 SYDVKM. The CDR3 runs to 13 residues. The CDR3 spells CASSLRAYYGYTF. The CDR3 DNA reads as TGTGCCAGCAGTTTGAGGGCATACTATGGCTACACCTTC.

The V and J genes are TRBV18 and TRBJ2-2; TRBD1 aligns across 7 bases. The junction had 5 bases not matched to a gene; V was cut back by 4 bases and J by 3 bases. In germline, CDR1 is KGHSH, CDR2 LQKENI. This CDR3 has 15 residues. The CDR3 sequence: CASSRNRGDTGELFF. CDR3 nucleotides: TGTGCCAGCTCACGCAACAGGGGAGACACCGGGGAGCTGTTTTTT.

The rearrangement uses TRBV28 and TRBJ2-7; maybe TRBD1 (5 bases). CDR3 length: 12 residues. Germline V CDR1 and CDR2: MDHEN, SYDVKM. Trimming cost V 5 bases and J 5 bases, with 10 bases left between them. CDR3 sequence (DNA): TGTGCCAGCAGTAAACAGGACCACGAGCAGTACTTC. Amino acid sequence: CASSKQDHEQYF.

V usage is TRBV18 and J usage is TRBJ1-6; TRBD1 is a possible D gene (6 bases). V was trimmed by 2 bases and J by 8 bases, leaving 10 bases between them. The CDR3 has 14 residues. Germline V gene sequence: CDR1 KGHSH, CDR2 LQKENI. The CDR3 DNA follows: TGTGCCAGCTCACCAAACAGGGTTTATTCACCCCTCCACTTT. It specifies CASSPNRVYSPLHF.

The chain carries TRBV9 and TRBJ1-1; TRBD1 matches 8 bases. Germline CDR1 reads SGDLS; CDR2 reads YYNGEE. V was pared by 3 bases and J by 1 base, with 5 bases of the junction left unmatched. There are 15 residues in the CDR3. CDR3 sequence (DNA): TGTGCCAGCAGCGCCCTGGACAGGGCGAACACTGAAGCTTTCTTT. Protein: CASSALDRANTEAFF.

This clone has a single count. The chain joins TRBV2 to TRBJ1-2, with a possible D match to TRBD1 (5 bases). The CDR3 loop spans 11 amino acids. Germline CDR1 SNHLY, CDR2 FYNNEI. Trimming left V 6 bases short and J 13 bases short, with 15 bases between. For the CDR3, the DNA is TGTGCCAGCAGAAAGACAGATGCATGCACCTTC. Translation: CASRKTDACTF.

The chain employs TRBV12-3 or TRBV12-4 and TRBJ2-7; D might be TRBD1 (6 bases). V gave up 0 bases and J gave up 6 bases, with 9 bases separating them. The CDR3 loop spans 13 amino acids. The CDR3 sequence: CASSLAQGTEQYF. CDR3 sequence (DNA): TGTGCCAGCAGTTTAGCGCAGGGGACCGAGCAGTACTTC.

This clone was seen a handful of times. J is TRBJ1-2 and V is TRBV15, with D perhaps TRBD1 (6 bases). The CDR3 runs 18 residues. Germline CDR1 LNHNV, CDR2 YYDKDF (reference sequence). Trimming took off 0 bases at V and 2 bases at J, with 19 bases between the two ends. The CDR3 DNA is TGTGCCACCAGCAGAGATCGGGGGGGCGACCCATCCAACTATGGCTACACCTTC. Amino acid sequence: CATSRDRGGDPSNYGYTF. Drawing the rest from reference TRBV15 and TRBJ1-2, the complete variable domain is DAMVIQNPRYQVTQFGKPVTLSCSQTLNHNVMYWYQQKSSQAPKLLFHYYDKDFNNEADTPDNFQSRRPNTSFCFLDIRSPGLGDTAMYLCATSRDRGGDPSNYGYTFGSGTRLTVV.

This chain connects TRBV10-3 to TRBJ2-3; 10 bases are shared with TRBD2. Trimming took 6 bases from V and 5 from J; bases not matched to a gene: 5. The CDR3 extends over 14 amino acids. CDR1 and CDR2 from the germline V gene are ENHRY and SYGVKD. CDR3 sequence (DNA): TGTGCCATCAGGGGGACTAGCGTTGGAGATACGCAGTATTTT. Encoded protein: CAIRGTSVGDTQYF.

CDR3 sequence reads: CAFGTGGHETQYF. DNA of the CDR3: TGTGCCTTTGGGACAGGGGGGCACGAGACCCAGTACTTC. V gene TRBV30 combines with J gene TRBJ2-5, with 11 bases lining up with TRBD1. The CDR3 is 13 residues long. Per the germline V gene, CDR1 is GTSNPN and CDR2 is SVGIG (reference sequence). The trim removed 7 bases at V and 5 bases at J, leaving 6 bases unmatched.

The rearrangement uses TRBV9 and TRBJ2-3; 7 positions match TRBD2. The V gene's germline CDR1 is SGDLS and CDR2 YYNGEE. The V and J ends lost 0 bases and 0 bases, in that order; junction bases with no gene match: 19. This CDR3 is 21 amino acids long. CDR3 loop: CASSVEPRRAGIGISTDTQYF. The CDR3 coding sequence is TGTGCCAGCAGCGTAGAACCTCGGCGAGCGGGGATTGGTATTAGCACAGATACGCAGTATTTT. The complete variable domain, with remaining parts taken from reference TRBV9 and TRBJ2-3, reads DSGVTQTPKHLITATGQRVTLRCSPRSGDLSVYWYQQSLDQGLQFLIQYYNGEERAKGNILERFSAQQFPDLHSELNLSSLELGDSALYFCASSVEPRRAGIGISTDTQYFGPGTRLTVL.

This clone was seen once. V gene TRBV19 combines with J gene TRBJ2-3; 10 nucleotides agree with TRBD2. This CDR3 is 16 amino acids long. CDR1 is LNHDA, CDR2 SQIVND, per germline (reference sequence). Trimming took 5 bases from V and 5 from J; bases not matched to a gene: 10. In DNA, the CDR3 is TGTGCCAGTAGTTTAAGCGGGGGGGGAGTGGGAGATACGCAGTATTTT. Translated: CASSLSGGGVGDTQYF.

The chain employs TRBV3-1 (or the pseudogene TRBV3-2) and TRBJ2-2, with no clear D. Germline assignment: CDR1 LGHDT and CDR2 YNNKEL (reference sequence). Between the trimmed V and J ends, which lost 4 bases and 4 bases, there was a span of 7 bases. This CDR3 region has 13 residues. CDR3 in DNA: TGTGCCAGCAGCCCCCGCGGCACCGGGGAGCTGTTTTTT. This translates into CASSPRGTGELFF.

The chain couples TRBV9 to TRBJ1-3; 9 nucleotides agree with TRBD1. V lost 3 bases and J lost 0; bases outside the gene matches: 1. CDR1 is SGDLS and CDR2 is YYNGEE in the germline V gene. This CDR3 is 15 amino acids long. This CDR3 reads CASSATGGSGNTIYF. The CDR3 coding sequence is TGTGCCAGCAGCGCGACAGGGGGCTCTGGAAACACCATATATTTT. Complete variable domain (other parts from reference TRBV9 and TRBJ1-3): DSGVTQTPKHLITATGQRVTLRCSPRSGDLSVYWYQQSLDQGLQFLIQYYNGEERAKGNILERFSAQQFPDLHSELNLSSLELGDSALYFCASSATGGSGNTIYFGEGSWLTVV.

This clone was detected only a few times. The chain joins TRBV27 to TRBJ1-6, with TRBD1 matching 7 bases. The J segment lost 9 bases and the V segment lost 10 bases, leaving 18 bases of the junction unmatched. CDR1 and CDR2 from the germline V gene are MNHEY and SMNVEV (reference sequence). The CDR3 spans 16 residues. CDR3 DNA: TGTGCCATCCTACCCGAGACAGGGAAGCGTGGTTCACCCCTCCACTTT. Translation: CAILPETGKRGSPLHF.

The chain joins TRBV2 to TRBJ2-7, with D uncertain. The CDR3 is 10 residues long. Germline lookup yields CDR1 SNHLY and CDR2 FYNNEI. V was shortened by 4 bases and J by 4 bases, with 2 bases between the two germline ends. The chain's CDR3 is CASSAYEQYF. CDR3 bases: TGTGCCAGCAGTGCTTACGAGCAGTACTTC.

The chain combines TRBV2 with TRBJ1-4; unclear D gene. This CDR3 comprises 12 residues. CDR1 is SNHLY and CDR2 is FYNNEI in the germline V gene. V gave up 6 bases and J gave up 16 bases, with 18 bases separating them. CDR3 amino acids: CASSLYGGPQFF. The CDR3 nucleotides read TGTGCCAGCAGCCTATATGGCGGCCCCCAGTTTTTT.

The J gene is TRBJ1-4, the V gene TRBV7-9; 8 bases map to TRBD1. Per the germline V gene, CDR1 is SEHNR and CDR2 is FQNEAQ (reference sequence). The CDR3 extends over 16 amino acids. V shed 6 bases, J shed 2 bases, and the junction held 8 bases outside the gene matches. In DNA, the CDR3 is TGTGCCAGCAGTTTAACAGGGGGATCGACTAATGAAAAACTGTTTTTT. Translated, it gives CASSLTGGSTNEKLFF.